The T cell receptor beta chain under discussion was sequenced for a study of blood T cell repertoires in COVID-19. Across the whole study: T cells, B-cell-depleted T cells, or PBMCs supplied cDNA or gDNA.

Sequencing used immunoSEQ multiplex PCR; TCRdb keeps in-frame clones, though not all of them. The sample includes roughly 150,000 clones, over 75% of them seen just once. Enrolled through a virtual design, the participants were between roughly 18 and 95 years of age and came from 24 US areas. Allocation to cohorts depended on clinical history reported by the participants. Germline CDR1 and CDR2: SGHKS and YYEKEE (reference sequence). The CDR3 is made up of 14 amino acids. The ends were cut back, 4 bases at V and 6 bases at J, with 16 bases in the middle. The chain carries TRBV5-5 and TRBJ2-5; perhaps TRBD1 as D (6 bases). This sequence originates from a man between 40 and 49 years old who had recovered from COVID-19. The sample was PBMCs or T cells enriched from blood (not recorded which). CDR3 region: CASSASQGSQTQYF. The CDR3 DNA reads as TGTGCCAGCAGCGCCAGCCAGGGGAGTCAGACCCAGTACTTC.